This T cell receptor beta chain was sequenced in a study of CD8 T cells in ankylosing spondylitis. With molecular barcodes, quantitative 5'-RACE was used to make the TCR beta libraries. TCRdb analysed the 5' RACE reads with MiXCR anew, one entry per CDR3 protein. Seen here are fewer than 350,000 distinct CDR3 sequences, roughly 12% observed once, and the top ten hold around 10%. Ten or more counts support this clonotype. What it binds is not known. Study conclusions and caveats: Disease-linked clones reportedly concentrated significantly in matched ankylosing spondylitis synovial fluid. Peripheral blood samples showed relatively rare disease-linked clones, and these clones were CD8+. Certain motif variants had earlier been reported in reactive arthritis synovial fluid and blood.

V was clipped by 3 bases and J by 7 bases; unmatched bases: 10. The CDR3 runs to 15 residues. The germline V gene has CDR1 SGHKS and CDR2 YYEKEE (reference sequence). The source of this sequence is a female donor with ankylosing spondylitis or in good health (not recorded which). Sequenced material: blood, either unsorted or a sorted T cell fraction (not recorded which). This chain joins TRBV5-5 and TRBJ2-4, with 7 bases matching TRBD1. CDR3 protein: CASSWGNRGSNIQYF. CDR3 sequence (DNA): TGTGCCAGCAGCTGGGGAAACAGGGGTTCGAACATTCAGTACTTC.